This TCR beta chain was sequenced in a study of blood T cells in healthy people across ages. Deletions cut 6 bases from V and 3 bases from J, with 18 bases between. CDR3 size: 15 residues. Per the germline V gene, CDR1 is DFQATT and CDR2 is SNEGSKA (reference sequence). The authors drew approximately 10 milliliters of peripheral blood from each donor. This clonotype was seen a handful of times. Combining a sample-barcoded 5' primer with a J-beta primer mix, a second PCR ran for 7 to 11 cycles. Each CDR3 protein gets one entry after TCRdb re-called the 5' RACE reads with MiXCR. The sample holds hundreds of thousands of distinct CDR3 sequences, 40% to 50% seen once.

This clonotype was obtained from a man aged 60 to 69 in good health. The rearrangement links TRBV20-1 to TRBJ2-1; perhaps TRBD1 as D (6 bases). The sequenced sample consisted of blood. The CDR3 reads CSAEEQGQVYNEQFF. The CDR3 DNA sequence: TGCAGTGCGGAGGAACAGGGTCAAGTCTACAATGAGCAGTTCTTC.